Here is one TCR beta chain with its context. Using immunoSEQ multiplex PCR, the repertoire was profiled, and TCRdb retains in-frame clones only, with some absent. Here the sample spans about 280,000 clones, 87% being singletons. This record comes from a study of blood T cell repertoires in COVID-19. The CDR3 has 14 amino acids. Trimming removed 4 bases from V and 4 bases from J; junction bases left unmatched: 2. Germline V gene sequence: CDR1 LNHDA, CDR2 SQIVND (reference sequence). This receptor was identified in a woman aged 35 to 49 who had recovered from COVID-19. V gene TRBV19 combines with J gene TRBJ2-1, with 9 bases identical to TRBD2. The sequencing input was PBMCs or T cells enriched from blood (not recorded which). This CDR3 reads CASSTSGRYNEQFF. For the CDR3, the DNA is TGTGCCAGTAGTACAAGCGGGAGGTACAATGAGCAGTTCTTC.